One and the same sample provided the 27 T cell receptor beta chains below, sequenced in a study of blood T cells in healthy people across ages. Primers used in a second PCR of about 6 to 11 cycles were a sample-barcoded 5' primer and a J-beta primer mix. TCRdb used MiXCR to reprocess the 5' RACE reads, holding one entry per CDR3 protein. The profile shows roughly 730,000 distinct CDR3 sequences, roughly 50% of them singletons. Sequencing was carried out using blood. These receptors came from a man between 35 and 55 years old in good health.

This chain connects TRBV12-3 or TRBV12-4 to TRBJ1-4, with TRBD1 matching 11 bases. The CDR3 has 14 amino acids. V was clipped by 6 bases and J by 10 bases; unmatched bases: 7. CDR3 sequence reads: CASRRTGGQGKLFF. DNA of the CDR3: TGTGCCAGCAGGAGGACAGGGGGCCAGGGAAAACTGTTTTTT.

This chain links TRBV25-1 with TRBJ2-3; possible D gene TRBD1, 5 bases. In germline, CDR1 is MGHDK, CDR2 SYGVNS. The CDR3 is made up of 15 amino acids. With 3 bases removed from V and 2 bases from J, the gap between germline ends came to 12 bases. The DNA for the CDR3 is TGTGCCAGCAGTGATTCACAGGAACCCACAGATACGCAGTATTTT. Its translation: CASSDSQEPTDTQYF.

The chain carries TRBV2 and TRBJ1-2, with TRBD1 matching over 8 bases. With 4 bases clipped from V and 2 bases from J, the junction kept 6 bases outside the gene matches. The germline CDR1 and CDR2 sequences are SNHLY and FYNNEI. The CDR3 is made up of 15 amino acids. CDR3 sequence: CASSVIGTGNYGYTF. CDR3 sequence (DNA): TGTGCCAGCAGTGTAATCGGGACAGGCAACTATGGCTACACCTTC.

The rearrangement joins TRBV2 to TRBJ2-3; D is unresolved. Germline CDR1 and CDR2: SNHLY and FYNNEI. The CDR3 has 16 residues. The ends were cut back, 2 bases at V and 6 bases at J, with 18 bases in the middle. The CDR3 spells CASSEIPASQPDTQYF. In nucleotides, the CDR3 is TGTGCCAGCAGTGAAATACCAGCTAGTCAACCCGATACGCAGTATTTT.

This chain uses TRBV12-3 or TRBV12-4 with TRBJ2-6; the D is unclear. Trimming took 6 bases from V and 8 from J, leaving 5 bases between them. The CDR3 is made up of 11 amino acids. The chain's CDR3 is CASRKTNVLTF. As DNA, the CDR3 is TGTGCCAGCAGGAAGACCAACGTCCTGACTTTC.

The rearrangement links TRBV19 to TRBJ2-1; D is perhaps TRBD1 or TRBD2 (6 bases each). Germline values: CDR1 LNHDA, CDR2 SQIVND (reference sequence). The CDR3 extends over 15 amino acids. Trimming stripped 1 base from V and 9 bases from J, with 16 bases between. CDR3 amino acids: CASSIVVEGGGEQFF. Written as DNA, the CDR3 is TGTGCCAGTAGTATAGTTGTGGAGGGGGGAGGTGAGCAGTTCTTC.

This clonotype was observed a single time. CDR3: CASSDSGRRADTQYF. CDR3 nucleotide sequence: TGTGCCAGCAGTGATAGCGGGAGACGCGCAGATACGCAGTATTTT. The rearrangement uses TRBV6-1 and TRBJ2-3; 9 bases line up with TRBD2. The CDR3 runs to 15 residues. Germline V CDR1 and CDR2: MNHNS, SASEGT. The V and J ends lost 3 bases and 4 bases, in that order; junction bases with no gene match: 5.

V usage is TRBV28 and J usage is TRBJ1-1, with TRBD1 as a possible D gene (6 bases). The CDR3 has 11 residues. V gave up 6 bases and J gave up 6 bases, with 8 bases separating them. Germline V lookup: CDR1 MDHEN, CDR2 SYDVKM. CDR3 nucleotide sequence: TGTGCCAGCAGAGGACAGCCTGAAGCTTTCTTT. It yields the protein CASRGQPEAFF. Supplemented by reference TRBV28 and TRBJ1-1, the full variable domain reads DVKVTQSSRYLVKRTGEKVFLECVQDMDHENMFWYRQDPGLGLRLIYFSYDVKMKEKGDIPEGYSVSREKKERFSLILESASTNQTSMYLCASRGQPEAFFGQGTRLTVV.

This clonotype appeared a few times. CDR3 sequence (DNA): TGCAGCGTTGAAGATCCCTCAGGCAGGGAGTCGACAGATACGCAGTATTTT. This codes for CSVEDPSGRESTDTQYF. This sequence joins TRBV29-1 and TRBJ2-3; tentatively, D is TRBD1 or TRBD2 (5 bases each). Germline assignment: CDR1 SQVTM and CDR2 ANQGSEA. Trimming took 0 bases from V and 3 from J, leaving 19 bases between them. The CDR3 spans 17 residues.

This chain uses TRBV6-1 with TRBJ1-2; no firm D call. Germline CDR1 is MNHNS and CDR2 is SASEGT. CDR3 size: 18 residues. V was cut by 8 bases and J by 1 base, with 26 bases left in between. CDR3 region: CASRQSPGLTRFNYGYTF. The CDR3 DNA follows: TGTGCCAGCCGTCAGTCCCCCGGCCTGACAAGATTTAACTATGGCTACACCTTC.

The chain joins TRBV2 to TRBJ2-5; D is perhaps TRBD2 (7 bases). With 7 bases removed from V and 5 bases from J, the gap between germline ends came to 14 bases. Looked up from germline, CDR1 is SNHLY and CDR2 is FYNNEI. CDR3 size: 13 residues. In nucleotides, the CDR3 is TGTGCCAGCAACGAGGGGGGGGTTGAGACCCAGTACTTC. It encodes CASNEGGVETQYF.

V is TRBV6-6 and J is TRBJ2-1; the D is unclear. CDR3 length: 12 residues. V lost 6 bases and J 7 bases, leaving 10 bases between the germline ends. The germline gives CDR1 MNHNY, CDR2 SVGAGI (reference sequence). CDR3 coding DNA: TGTGCCAGCAGAACCGGACCGAATGAGCAGTTCTTC. Translation gives CASRTGPNEQFF.

This clonotype was observed a handful of times. The genes are TRBV7-9 and TRBJ1-6, with D possibly matching TRBD1 (6 bases). The CDR3 runs 16 residues. V lost 5 bases to trimming and J lost 7 bases, with 18 bases between them. From germline, CDR1 is SEHNR and CDR2 FQNEAQ (reference sequence). The CDR3 loop is CASSLRMGAGNSPLHF. The CDR3 region has the DNA TGTGCCAGCAGCCTAAGGATGGGGGCAGGGAATTCACCCCTCCACTTT.

The chain couples TRBV15 to TRBJ2-7, with D unclear. Germline V lookup: CDR1 LNHNV, CDR2 YYDKDF (reference sequence). Between the trimmed V and J ends, which lost 1 base and 6 bases, there was a span of 16 bases. This CDR3 spans 15 amino acids. DNA for the CDR3: TGTGCCACCAGCAGAGGGGTACAGAACCCCTCCGAGCAGTACTTC. This sequence encodes CATSRGVQNPSEQYF.

The CDR3 loop is CASKGGSTDTQYF. CDR3 in DNA: TGTGCCAGCAAGGGTGGAAGCACAGATACGCAGTATTTT. This chain joins TRBV28 and TRBJ2-3; D uncertain. This CDR3 region has 13 residues. V was shortened by 7 bases and J by 0 bases, with 8 bases between the two germline ends. Germline V gene data show CDR1 as MDHEN and CDR2 as SYDVKM.

This sequence joins TRBV5-1 and TRBJ2-6; D is possibly TRBD1 (6 bases). V was cut by 4 bases and J by 3 bases, with 20 bases left in between. CDR1 and CDR2 (germline): SGHRS, YFSETQ. The CDR3 totals 18 residues. The CDR3 sequence: CASSATGNQVVGANVLTF. The CDR3, as DNA: TGCGCCAGCAGCGCAACAGGGAATCAGGTGGTTGGGGCCAACGTCCTGACTTTC.

The CDR3 loop is CSVGGGLGNEQYF. The DNA of the CDR3 is TGCAGCGTTGGGGGGGGGTTGGGTAACGAGCAGTACTTC. The chain is built from TRBV29-1 and TRBJ2-4, with TRBD2 matching over 7 bases. TRBJ2-7 matches the DNA end more closely, so the J call is doubtful. There are 13 residues in the CDR3. Per the germline V gene, CDR1 is SQVTM and CDR2 is ANQGSEA.

The chain links TRBV6-2 or TRBV6-3 to TRBJ2-5; the D gene is possibly TRBD2 (5 bases). Germline CDR1 reads MNHEY; CDR2 reads SVGEGT. Trimming took off 6 bases at V and 0 bases at J, with 20 bases between the two ends. The CDR3 runs 17 residues. CDR3 in DNA: TGTGCCAGCAGGAGGGCGGTACAAGCGGAAAACCAAGAGACCCAGTACTTC. The encoded protein is CASRRAVQAENQETQYF.

V and J are TRBV7-2 and TRBJ2-3; 12 bases map to TRBD2. Germline V gene data show CDR1 as SGHTA and CDR2 as FQGNSA. This CDR3 has 16 residues. J was trimmed by 2 bases and V by 5 bases; bases with no gene match: 5. DNA for the CDR3: TGTGCCAGCAGCCCCCGGACTAGCGGGAACACAGATACGCAGTATTTT. Its protein is CASSPRTSGNTDTQYF.

The rearrangement joins TRBV12-3 or TRBV12-4 to TRBJ1-5; the D gene is possibly TRBD1 (5 bases). V was pared by 7 bases and J by 3 bases, with 13 bases between. The CDR3 is 14 residues long. Here the CDR3 reads CASNLDSLNQPQHF. The CDR3 DNA reads TGTGCCAGCAACCTTGACAGCCTCAATCAGCCCCAGCATTTT.

The CDR3 region is CASSQNRDREVREQFF. The CDR3 DNA is TGTGCCAGCAGCCAAAACCGGGACAGGGAGGTTAGAGAGCAGTTCTTC. The chain joins TRBV12-3 or TRBV12-4 to TRBJ2-1; TRBD1 matches 9 bases. CDR3 length: 16 amino acids. V lost 6 bases and J lost 10; bases outside the gene matches: 16.

The V call is TRBV6-5, the J call TRBJ2-5, with 7 bases lining up with TRBD2. This CDR3 spans 16 amino acids. With V trimmed by 0 bases and J by 2 bases, 6 bases remained unmatched. CDR1 and CDR2 from the germline V gene are MNHEY and SVGAGI. CDR3 sequence: CASSYSGQRGQETQYF. The CDR3, as DNA: TGTGCCAGCAGTTACTCGGGCCAGCGGGGACAAGAGACCCAGTACTTC.

This rearrangement joins TRBV20-1 to TRBJ1-2; 8 positions agree with TRBD1. Per the germline V gene, CDR1 is DFQATT and CDR2 is SNEGSKA (reference sequence). V dropped 5 bases and J dropped 3; count of bases not matched to a gene: 5. This CDR3 is built from 13 residues. CDR3 nucleotide sequence: TGCAGTGCTGCACGACAGGGGTACTATGGCTACACCTTC. Translation gives CSAARQGYYGYTF.

V usage is TRBV18 and J usage is TRBJ2-7, with a possible D match to TRBD2 (6 bases). CDR1 and CDR2 from the germline V gene are KGHSH and LQKENI. V was clipped by 5 bases and J by 3 bases, with 17 bases between them. There are 15 residues in the CDR3. The chain's CDR3 is CASSAGLLDGYEQYF. In nucleotides, the CDR3 is TGTGCCAGCTCAGCGGGACTCCTAGACGGCTACGAGCAGTACTTC.

This clonotype was counted only a few times. The chain couples TRBV20-1 to TRBJ2-5, with D perhaps TRBD1 or TRBD2 (5 bases each). This CDR3 has 11 amino acids. From germline, CDR1 is DFQATT and CDR2 SNEGSKA (reference sequence). The CDR3 sequence is CSGAGEETQYF. The CDR3 coding sequence is TGCAGCGGGGCCGGAGAAGAGACCCAGTACTTC.

The chain joins TRBV7-8 to TRBJ2-5; no reliable D call. The germline V and J ends were trimmed by 0 bases and 5 bases, with 10 bases remaining between them. The CDR3 totals 14 residues. Looked up from germline, CDR1 is SGHVS and CDR2 is FQNEAQ. The CDR3, as DNA: TGTGCCAGCAGCTTAGCTCGCGTCCCGGAGACCCAGTACTTC. This encodes CASSLARVPETQYF. Filled out from reference TRBV7-8 and TRBJ2-5, the complete variable domain reads GAGVSQSPRYKVAKRGQDVALRCDPISGHVSLFWYQQALGQGPEFLTYFQNEAQLDKSGLPSDRFFAERPEGSVSTLKIQRTQQEDSAVYLCASSLARVPETQYFGPGTRLLVL.

This chain connects TRBV28 to TRBJ2-7; tentative D call: TRBD1 (9 bases). Germline values: CDR1 MDHEN, CDR2 SYDVKM. The CDR3 contains 17 residues. V was shortened by 2 bases and J by 3 bases, with 20 bases between the two germline ends. This chain's CDR3 is CASSLPRGGTGIYEQYF. The CDR3 DNA sequence: TGTGCCAGCAGTTTACCTCGGGGGGGGACAGGGATCTACGAGCAGTACTTC.